One sample yielded the 27 T cell receptor beta chains listed below, sequenced in a study of graft-versus-host responses after intestinal transplantation (dated by TCRdb to 2020 to 2023). The label giving this sample's time point can be read as: cells obtained before transplantation from donor or recipient. Their recognized antigens are unknown. Library preparation employed the immunoSEQ multiplex PCR assay. The clones in this table, taken by TCRdb from immuneACCESS, are in-frame only. Not every clone is retained; where verified, under half of the shortfall comes from an unresolved V gene, and the cause of the rest is unknown. The sample yields about 100,000 clones; more than 75% were counted once. The ten largest clones represent roughly 0.95% of the sample. Sequencing used unstimulated CD4+ T cells sorted from spleen or lymph node cells, obtained before transplant. Every receptor here comes from a human donor who was the organ donor for an intestinal transplant.

The sample holds one count of this clone. The rearrangement joins TRBV7-6 to TRBJ1-3; D call uncertain. Germline V gene data show CDR1 as SGHVS and CDR2 as FNYEAQ. This CDR3 contains 17 residues. Trimming shortened V by 4 bases and J by 0 bases, and 16 bases separated the two germline ends. The CDR3 loop is CASSSPPLPLSGNTIYF. The CDR3 nucleotides are TGTGCCAGCAGCTCGCCGCCCCTTCCTCTCTCTGGAAACACCATATATTTT.

A single count supports this clone. This rearrangement joins TRBV6-1 to TRBJ1-3; D is unresolved. The ends were cut back, 6 bases at V and 0 bases at J, with 12 bases in the middle. Germline V lookup: CDR1 MNHNS, CDR2 SASEGT. The CDR3 runs 15 residues. CDR3 nucleotide sequence: TGTGCCAGCAGACCCCTTGAGGGCTCTGGAAACACCATATATTTT. Translated: CASRPLEGSGNTIYF.

The rearrangement links TRBV10-3 to TRBJ2-3, with D tentatively TRBD2 (5 bases). From germline, CDR1 is ENHRY and CDR2 SYGVKD. This CDR3 has 17 amino acids. Trimming removed 0 bases at V and 5 bases at J, with 18 bases between. The chain's CDR3 is CAISESRVPTGGDTQYF. CDR3 coding DNA: TGTGCCATCAGTGAGTCCAGAGTACCAACCGGAGGAGATACGCAGTATTTT.

V usage is TRBV28 and J usage is TRBJ1-4, with 8 positions matching TRBD1. V dropped 4 bases and J dropped 6; count of bases not matched to a gene: 13. Per germline, CDR1 MDHEN and CDR2 SYDVKM. CDR3 length: 17 amino acids. The CDR3 spells CASSSPGAGGGYEKLFF. CDR3 nucleotide sequence: TGTGCCAGCAGTTCCCCCGGGGCAGGGGGCGGATATGAAAAACTGTTTTTT.

The V gene is TRBV11-2, the J gene TRBJ2-1, with TRBD2 matching 15 bases. V shed 0 bases and J 13 bases; nucleotides not matched to a gene: 7. The CDR3 consists of 16 residues. Germline assignment: CDR1 SGHAT and CDR2 FQNNGV. Here the CDR3 DNA reads TGTGCCAGCAGCTTAGAACTAGGACTAGCGGGGGGGAACCAGTTCTTC. It translates to CASSLELGLAGGNQFF.

This chain uses TRBV6-4 with TRBJ1-1; D gene unclear. CDR1 MRHNA and CDR2 SNTAGT come from the germline V gene. Trimming took 4 bases from V and 9 from J, leaving 9 bases between them. The CDR3 contains 11 residues. The CDR3: CASSGVGKAFF. CDR3 nucleotide sequence: TGTGCCAGCAGTGGGGTAGGTAAAGCTTTCTTT.

This chain joins TRBV6-5 and TRBJ2-3; D is possibly TRBD1 (6 bases). V was cut by 4 bases and J by 3 bases, with 17 bases left in between. The CDR3 is 16 amino acids. Germline V gene data show CDR1 as MNHEY and CDR2 as SVGAGI. The CDR3 bases are TGTGCCAGCAGTTTAAGGCAGGGGACGAGAACAGATACGCAGTATTTT. It specifies CASSLRQGTRTDTQYF.

The rearrangement links TRBV7-2 to TRBJ2-5; 11 nucleotides line up with TRBD1. The DNA end is more similar to TRBJ2-7, so the J call may be wrong. Germline-derived CDR1 and CDR2 are SGHTA and FQGNSA. The CDR3 has 15 residues. This CDR3 is CASSPRTGGTYEQYF. CDR3 DNA: TGTGCCAGCAGCCCACGGACAGGGGGCACCTACGAGCAGTACTTC.

V usage is TRBV28 and J usage is TRBJ1-5; D remains unclear. CDR3 length equals 12 residues. Germline V CDR1 and CDR2: MDHEN, SYDVKM. Trimming removed 4 bases from V and 4 bases from J, with 5 bases in between. CDR3 sequence (DNA): TGTGCCAGCAGTTGGGTAAATCAGCCCCAGCATTTT. Its translation: CASSWVNQPQHF. The full variable domain, with the rest looked up from reference TRBV28 and TRBJ1-5, is DVKVTQSSRYLVKRTGEKVFLECVQDMDHENMFWYRQDPGLGLRLIYFSYDVKMKEKGDIPEGYSVSREKKERFSLILESASTNQTSMYLCASSWVNQPQHFGDGTRLSIL.

The chain employs TRBV25-1 and TRBJ1-6; D not resolved. This CDR3 is 14 amino acids long. V was pared by 5 bases and J by 6 bases, with 11 bases between. The germline V gene encodes CDR1 MGHDK and CDR2 SYGVNS. DNA for the CDR3: TGTGCCAGCAGTCACAGCTTGGGTAATTCACCCCTCCACTTT. It yields the protein CASSHSLGNSPLHF.

This chain joins TRBV27 and TRBJ2-5; 7 bases align to TRBD2. CDR3 length: 14 amino acids. V was clipped by 5 bases and J by 4 bases; unmatched bases: 7. Per the germline V gene, CDR1 is MNHEY and CDR2 is SMNVEV (reference sequence). CDR3 DNA: TGTGCCAGCAGTCCCCGGGTAGCGGGAGAGACCCAGTACTTC. It yields the protein CASSPRVAGETQYF.

The chain combines TRBV5-6 with TRBJ1-1; 12 bases fit TRBD1. The CDR3 covers 16 residues. V was pared by 4 bases and J by 8 bases, with 12 bases of the junction left unmatched. From germline, CDR1 is SGHDT and CDR2 YYEEEE. CDR3 sequence (DNA): TGTGCCAGCAGCCAATACCCCGGGGACAGGGGGCAGGAAGCTTTCTTT. Translation gives CASSQYPGDRGQEAFF.

This chain links TRBV2 with TRBJ2-7; D ambiguous. The germline V gene has CDR1 SNHLY and CDR2 FYNNEI. This CDR3 has 14 amino acids. V shed 8 bases and J shed 0 bases, with 14 bases lying between them. CDR3 in amino acids: CASYGKRTSYEQYF. The CDR3 DNA is TGTGCCAGCTACGGAAAGCGTACCTCCTACGAGCAGTACTTC.

The chain links TRBV2 to TRBJ1-2; tentative D call: TRBD1 (5 bases). This CDR3 spans 13 amino acids. V was trimmed by 1 base and J by 8 bases, leaving 11 bases between them. Germline-derived CDR1 and CDR2 are SNHLY and FYNNEI. CDR3 in DNA: TGTGCCAGCAGTGAAGTCGTAGGGGTCGGCTACACCTTC. It encodes CASSEVVGVGYTF.

The chain employs TRBV5-1 and TRBJ2-3, with a possible D match to TRBD1 (6 bases). This CDR3 is 15 amino acids long. CDR1 and CDR2 (germline): SGHRS, YFSETQ. The V end lost 6 bases, the J end lost 3 bases, and 17 bases lay between the germline ends. DNA of the CDR3: TGCGCCAGCATGCTCAGGGGTAGTATAACAGATACGCAGTATTTT. It specifies CASMLRGSITDTQYF. Together with reference TRBV5-1 and TRBJ2-3, the CDR3 gives the full variable domain: KAGVTQTPRYLIKTRGQQVTLSCSPISGHRSVSWYQQTPGQGLQFLFEYFSETQRNKGNFPGRFSGRQFSNSRSEMNVSTLELGDSALYLCASMLRGSITDTQYFGPGTRLTVL.

This clone appeared a single time. The J gene is TRBJ1-4, the V gene TRBV28; D is possibly TRBD1 (5 bases). V lost 6 bases, J lost 8 bases, and 13 bases lay in between. CDR1 and CDR2 (germline): MDHEN, SYDVKM. The CDR3 length is 13 residues. The DNA of the CDR3 is TGTGCCAGCAGGGGACGGAGAGGGGAAAAACTGTTTTTT. Protein sequence: CASRGRRGEKLFF.

This chain joins TRBV5-1 and TRBJ2-1; 11 positions match TRBD2. Germline V lookup: CDR1 SGHRS, CDR2 YFSETQ. The V and J ends lost 3 bases and 10 bases, in that order; junction bases with no gene match: 9. The CDR3 is made up of 15 amino acids. CDR3 in amino acids: CASSSIAGGRQEQFF. In DNA, the CDR3 is TGCGCCAGCAGCTCCATAGCGGGGGGGCGTCAGGAGCAGTTCTTC.

This chain uses TRBV5-1 with TRBJ2-3; TRBD1 or TRBD2 may be the D gene (6 bases each). Trimming cost V 1 base and J 0 bases, with 9 bases left between them. This CDR3 has 15 residues. Germline CDR1 SGHRS, CDR2 YFSETQ. The chain's CDR3 is CASSLWGASTDTQYF. CDR3 in DNA: TGCGCCAGCAGCTTGTGGGGGGCGAGCACAGATACGCAGTATTTT.

The genes are TRBV19 and TRBJ2-6; 8 bases fit TRBD1. The CDR3 consists of 18 residues. V lost 3 bases, J lost 2 bases, and 9 bases stayed unmatched. Per the germline V gene, CDR1 is LNHDA and CDR2 is SQIVND (reference sequence). The CDR3 nucleotides read TGTGCCAGTAGTATTCGTGCGACAGGGGTTGCTGGGGCCAACGTCCTGACTTTC. Translation gives CASSIRATGVAGANVLTF.

This chain connects TRBV11-2 to TRBJ2-3; no reliable D call. The CDR3 loop spans 15 amino acids. Trimming cost V 2 bases and J 2 bases, with 11 bases left between them. The V gene's germline CDR1 is SGHAT and CDR2 FQNNGV. DNA of the CDR3: TGTGCCAGCAGCTTACTCCTAATCACCACAGATACGCAGTATTTT. It codes for CASSLLLITTDTQYF.

CDR3 sequence reads: CASTRGPSSYNEQFF. The CDR3 nucleotides read TGTGCCAGTACGCGCGGGCCTAGCTCCTACAATGAGCAGTTCTTC. V gene TRBV27 combines with J gene TRBJ2-1; a possible D gene is TRBD2 (5 bases). V dropped 9 bases and J dropped 0 bases, with 15 bases sitting between them. CDR1 and CDR2 from the germline V gene are MNHEY and SMNVEV (reference sequence). This CDR3 contains 15 residues.

The chain is built from TRBV6-5 and TRBJ1-2; 7 nucleotides align to TRBD1. The CDR3 has 14 residues. Germline V gene lookup returns CDR1 MNHEY and CDR2 SVGAGI. The junction had 9 bases not matched to a gene; V was cut back by 5 bases and J by 6 bases. The CDR3 nucleotides are TGTGCCAGCAGTGGCCGAGGGAGGGGGCATGGCTACACCTTC. This translates into CASSGRGRGHGYTF.

V gene TRBV5-1 combines with J gene TRBJ2-2; D is unresolved. The CDR3 is 14 residues long. V lost 2 bases to trimming and J lost 6 bases, with 11 bases between them. Germline loops: CDR1 SGHRS, CDR2 YFSETQ. CDR3: CASSFTETPGELFF. The CDR3 region has the DNA TGCGCCAGCAGCTTTACGGAAACCCCCGGGGAGCTGTTTTTT.

The J gene is TRBJ2-1, the V gene TRBV28, with 9 bases matching TRBD2. With V trimmed by 2 bases and J by 2 bases, 13 bases remained unmatched. This CDR3 is 19 amino acids long. Germline assignment: CDR1 MDHEN and CDR2 SYDVKM. Here the CDR3 DNA reads TGTGCCAGCAGTTTAAAAGGATCGGGGCGGGGGGGCGCCTACAATGAGCAGTTCTTC. Translation: CASSLKGSGRGGAYNEQFF.

The chain carries TRBV27 and TRBJ2-7, with D possibly matching TRBD2 (5 bases). Germline assignment: CDR1 MNHEY and CDR2 SMNVEV (reference sequence). The ends were cut back, 3 bases at V and 0 bases at J, with 15 bases in the middle. CDR3 size: 16 residues. The CDR3 region is CASSFRRSPNSYEQYF. CDR3 coding DNA: TGTGCCAGCAGTTTTAGGAGGAGCCCCAACTCCTACGAGCAGTACTTC.

V and J are TRBV29-1 and TRBJ2-7; TRBD2 agrees at 10 bases. J gave up 3 bases and V 0 bases, and 5 bases lay outside the gene matches. Per the germline V gene, CDR1 is SQVTM and CDR2 is ANQGSEA. This CDR3 has 15 residues. In nucleotides, the CDR3 is TGCAGCGTTGAAGATCGAAGCGGGGGGGGCTACGAGCAGTACTTC. Protein product: CSVEDRSGGGYEQYF.

The chain carries TRBV7-8 and TRBJ2-2, with 7 bases aligning to TRBD2. Germline V gene lookup returns CDR1 SGHVS and CDR2 FQNEAQ. The CDR3 totals 15 residues. V trimming: 0 bases; J trimming: 4 bases; junction bases outside the gene matches: 2. The CDR3 loop reads CASSLAGGGTGELFF. The CDR3 DNA reads as TGTGCCAGCAGCTTAGCGGGGGGGGGCACCGGGGAGCTGTTTTTT.